The 15 T cell receptor beta chains reported below all come from one sample, sequenced in a study of blood T cell repertoires in COVID-19. The method was immunoSEQ multiplex PCR; TCRdb's version includes in-frame clones alone and lacks a portion of them. The repertoire holds approximately 230,000 clones, with 70% to 90% as singletons. The sequenced material came from peripheral blood. Receptors originate from a man aged 30 to 39 who had recovered from COVID-19.

The gene calls are TRBV19 and TRBJ2-7, with 9 bases matching TRBD1. The CDR3 covers 13 residues. The V and J ends lost 5 bases and 6 bases, in that order; junction bases with no gene match: 5. Germline V gene lookup returns CDR1 LNHDA and CDR2 SQIVND (reference sequence). The CDR3 spells CASSRDREGEQYF. In DNA form, the CDR3 reads TGTGCCAGTAGTCGGGACAGGGAAGGCGAGCAGTACTTC.

For the CDR3, the DNA is TGTGCCAGCAGCTCCCCTCCTGAAGAGACCCAGTACTTC. Translated, it gives CASSSPPEETQYF. The V and J genes are TRBV11-2 and TRBJ2-5; D gene uncertain. Germline V gene data show CDR1 as SGHAT and CDR2 as FQNNGV. The CDR3 is made up of 13 amino acids. The V gene lost 4 bases and the J gene lost 3 bases, with 9 bases spanning the gap.

The genes are TRBV28 and TRBJ2-3; D possibly corresponds to TRBD2 (5 bases). The CDR3 covers 15 residues. Germline V gene lookup returns CDR1 MDHEN and CDR2 SYDVKM. Trimming pared 8 bases from V and 0 bases from J, leaving 15 bases between. CDR3 in amino acids: CASGREPVSTDTQYF. In nucleotides, the CDR3 is TGTGCCAGCGGGAGAGAACCGGTGAGCACAGATACGCAGTATTTT.

A single count supports this clone. The chain is built from TRBV7-2 and TRBJ2-7; TRBD1 might be the D (6 bases). V lost 6 bases, J lost 2 bases, and 14 bases lay in between. The germline CDR1 and CDR2 sequences are SGHTA and FQGNSA. The CDR3 length is 14 residues. CDR3 nucleotide sequence: TGTGCCAGCAGTACCTTACAGGGACCCTACGAGCAGTACTTC. This translates into CASSTLQGPYEQYF.

The rearrangement joins TRBV6-5 to TRBJ1-5; TRBD1 matches 9 bases. The CDR3 loop spans 14 amino acids. Germline values: CDR1 MNHEY, CDR2 SVGAGI. With 6 bases clipped from V and 6 bases from J, the junction kept 6 bases outside the gene matches. In DNA form, the CDR3 reads TGTGCCAGCAGGAATACAGGGGGCACTCAGCCCCAGCATTTT. This codes for CASRNTGGTQPQHF.

The V gene is TRBV7-6, the J gene TRBJ2-7; 8 positions match TRBD1. The trim removed 5 bases at V and 0 bases at J, leaving 21 bases unmatched. The CDR3 is 20 residues long. CDR1 SGHVS and CDR2 FNYEAQ come from the germline V gene. The CDR3 sequence: CASSGQPPGQAYYSSYEQYF. The CDR3 DNA sequence: TGTGCCAGCAGCGGGCAACCACCGGGACAGGCTTACTACAGCTCCTACGAGCAGTACTTC.

This clone turned up a few times. This chain connects TRBV27 to TRBJ1-5; TRBD1 aligns across 8 bases. The CDR3 sequence is 15 residues long. Losses at the gene ends were 4 bases for V and 6 bases for J; bases not matched to a gene: 8. Germline V CDR1 and CDR2: MNHEY, SMNVEV (reference sequence). The CDR3 here is CASSSFSQGGQPQHF. CDR3 bases: TGTGCCAGCAGTTCATTCTCACAGGGGGGTCAGCCCCAGCATTTT.

This clone has a single count. The V call is TRBV6-6, the J call TRBJ2-7; a possible D gene is TRBD1 (6 bases). V lost 2 bases and J lost 9, with 14 bases in between. The germline gives CDR1 MNHNY, CDR2 SVGAGI (reference sequence). The CDR3 extends over 13 amino acids. CDR3 sequence: CASSYAGQQGQYF. The CDR3 DNA reads as TGTGCCAGCAGTTACGCTGGACAGCAGGGGCAGTACTTC.

This clone was seen once. This chain links TRBV6-5 with TRBJ1-2, with a weak D call TRBD1 (5 bases). V was shortened by 8 bases and J by 5 bases, with 6 bases between the two germline ends. Per the germline V gene, CDR1 is MNHEY and CDR2 is SVGAGI. The CDR3 is made up of 10 amino acids. Here the CDR3 DNA reads TGTGCCAGCCAGGGTTATGGCTACACCTTC. Translating gives CASQGYGYTF.

This rearrangement joins TRBV10-3 to TRBJ1-1, with D possibly matching TRBD1 (6 bases). Trimming shortened V by 10 bases and J by 2 bases, and 14 bases separated the two germline ends. The CDR3 has 13 amino acids. CDR1 and CDR2 (germline): ENHRY, SYGVKD. The CDR3 sequence is CATRAGVNTEAFF. The DNA for the CDR3 is TGTGCCACCAGGGCAGGGGTTAACACTGAAGCTTTCTTT.

V and J are TRBV4-3 and TRBJ2-7; 12 nucleotides align to TRBD2. The CDR3 runs to 15 residues. V lost 4 bases and J lost 4; bases outside the gene matches: 5. In germline, CDR1 is LGHNA, CDR2 YSLEER. As DNA, the CDR3 is TGCGCCAGCAGCCTCCTAGCGGGGGGGCCTTACGAGCAGTACTTC. Translation: CASSLLAGGPYEQYF.

This clone was seen only once. This chain joins TRBV11-2 and TRBJ2-7; D gene unclear. The CDR3 spans 13 residues. V was shortened by 5 bases and J by 2 bases, with 10 bases between the two germline ends. The germline CDR1 and CDR2 sequences are SGHAT and FQNNGV. CDR3 loop: CASSQVTPYEQYF. CDR3 DNA: TGTGCCAGCAGCCAGGTAACACCCTACGAGCAGTACTTC.

The CDR3 DNA sequence: TGTGCCAGCAGTTTGCCTTTCACTGGGCTCAATGAGCAGTTCTTC. Amino acid sequence: CASSLPFTGLNEQFF. The genes are TRBV5-4 and TRBJ2-1; D unresolved. This CDR3 region has 15 residues. Germline loops: CDR1 SGHNT, CDR2 YYREEE (reference sequence). Between the trimmed V and J ends, which lost 5 bases and 6 bases, there was a span of 18 bases.

The genes are TRBV7-9 and TRBJ2-3; D perhaps matches TRBD2 (5 bases). Germline V CDR1 and CDR2: SEHNR, FQNEAQ (reference sequence). Trimming pared 6 bases from V and 1 base from J, leaving 8 bases between. This CDR3 has 13 amino acids. This CDR3 reads CASRGSGTDTQYF. CDR3 coding DNA: TGTGCCAGCAGAGGGAGCGGCACAGATACGCAGTATTTT.

In nucleotides, the CDR3 is TGTGCCAGCAGCGGGTGGCGGCAAGAGACCCAGTACTTC. Translating gives CASSGWRQETQYF. The V and J genes are TRBV2 and TRBJ2-5; unclear D gene. V dropped 6 bases and J dropped 2 bases, with 10 bases sitting between them. CDR1 and CDR2 from the germline V gene are SNHLY and FYNNEI. This CDR3 contains 13 residues.